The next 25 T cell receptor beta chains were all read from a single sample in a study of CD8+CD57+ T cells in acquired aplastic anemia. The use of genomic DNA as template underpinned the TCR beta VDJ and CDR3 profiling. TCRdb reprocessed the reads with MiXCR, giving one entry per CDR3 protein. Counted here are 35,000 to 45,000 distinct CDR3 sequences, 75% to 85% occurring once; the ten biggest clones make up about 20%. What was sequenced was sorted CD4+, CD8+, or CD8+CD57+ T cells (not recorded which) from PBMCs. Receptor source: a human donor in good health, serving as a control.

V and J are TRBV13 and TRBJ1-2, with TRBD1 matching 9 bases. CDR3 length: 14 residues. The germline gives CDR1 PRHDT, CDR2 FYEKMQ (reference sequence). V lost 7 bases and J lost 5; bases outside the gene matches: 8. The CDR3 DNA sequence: TGTGCCAGCAACAACAGGGGGCTTGGATATGGCTACACCTTC. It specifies CASNNRGLGYGYTF.

The CDR3 DNA is TGTGCCACCAGCAGATCCCCCCGGGATGAGCAGTTCTTC. It translates to CATSRSPRDEQFF. The chain employs TRBV15 and TRBJ2-1; D remains ambiguous. CDR1 and CDR2 from the germline V gene are LNHNV and YYDKDF (reference sequence). Trimming pared 2 bases from V and 8 bases from J, leaving 10 bases between. CDR3 size: 13 residues.

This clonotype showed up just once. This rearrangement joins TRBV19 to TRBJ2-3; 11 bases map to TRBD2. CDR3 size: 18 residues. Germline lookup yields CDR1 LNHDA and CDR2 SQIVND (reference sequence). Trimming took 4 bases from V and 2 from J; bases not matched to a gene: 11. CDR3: CASSTIDMTSGVTDTQYF. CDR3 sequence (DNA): TGTGCCAGTAGTACGATCGACATGACTAGCGGGGTCACAGATACGCAGTATTTT.

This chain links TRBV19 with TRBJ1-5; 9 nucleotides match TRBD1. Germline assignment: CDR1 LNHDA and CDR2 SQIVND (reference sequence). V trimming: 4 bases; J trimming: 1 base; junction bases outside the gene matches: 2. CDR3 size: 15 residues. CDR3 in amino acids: CASSTGQGSNQPQHF. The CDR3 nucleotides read TGTGCCAGTAGTACCGGACAGGGGAGCAATCAGCCCCAGCATTTT.

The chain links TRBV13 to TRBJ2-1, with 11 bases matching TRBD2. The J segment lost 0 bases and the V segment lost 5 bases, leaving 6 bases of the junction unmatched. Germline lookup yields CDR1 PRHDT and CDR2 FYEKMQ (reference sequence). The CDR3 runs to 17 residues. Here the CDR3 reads CASSLYSGRDSYNEQFF. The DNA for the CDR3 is TGTGCCAGCAGCCTGTATAGCGGGAGGGACTCCTACAATGAGCAGTTCTTC.

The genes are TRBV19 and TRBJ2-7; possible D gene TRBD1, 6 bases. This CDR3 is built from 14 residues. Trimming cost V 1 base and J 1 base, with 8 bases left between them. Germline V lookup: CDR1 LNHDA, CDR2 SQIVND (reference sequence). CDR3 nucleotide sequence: TGTGCCAGTAGTATAGGGACAGCATCCTACGAGCAGTACTTC. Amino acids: CASSIGTASYEQYF.

For the CDR3, the DNA is TGTGCCACCAGCAGAGACAGGGGGAGCTATGGCTACACCTTC. The encoded protein is CATSRDRGSYGYTF. This chain joins TRBV15 and TRBJ1-2; 7 positions agree with TRBD1. The CDR3 sequence is 14 residues long. CDR1 LNHNV and CDR2 YYDKDF come from the germline V gene (reference sequence). V trimming: 0 bases; J trimming: 4 bases; junction bases outside the gene matches: 2.

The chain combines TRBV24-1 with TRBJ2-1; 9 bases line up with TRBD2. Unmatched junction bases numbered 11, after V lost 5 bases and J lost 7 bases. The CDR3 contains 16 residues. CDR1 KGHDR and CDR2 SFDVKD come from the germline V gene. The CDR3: CATSATSGTKGNEQFF. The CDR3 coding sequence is TGTGCCACCAGTGCGACTAGCGGTACGAAGGGGAATGAGCAGTTCTTC.

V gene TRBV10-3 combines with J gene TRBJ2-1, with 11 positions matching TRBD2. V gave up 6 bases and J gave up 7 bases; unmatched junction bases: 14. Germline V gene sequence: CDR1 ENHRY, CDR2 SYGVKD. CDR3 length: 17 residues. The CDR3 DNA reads TGTGCCATCAGCCATGGTAGCGGGGGGGCCTCAGAAAATGAGCAGTTCTTC. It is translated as CAISHGSGGASENEQFF.

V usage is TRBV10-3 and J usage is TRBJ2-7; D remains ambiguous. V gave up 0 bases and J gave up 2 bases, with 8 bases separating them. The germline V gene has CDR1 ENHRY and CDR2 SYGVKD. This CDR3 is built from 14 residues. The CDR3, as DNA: TGTGCCATCAGTGAGTCTAGGACCACCTACGAGCAGTACTTC. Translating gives CAISESRTTYEQYF.

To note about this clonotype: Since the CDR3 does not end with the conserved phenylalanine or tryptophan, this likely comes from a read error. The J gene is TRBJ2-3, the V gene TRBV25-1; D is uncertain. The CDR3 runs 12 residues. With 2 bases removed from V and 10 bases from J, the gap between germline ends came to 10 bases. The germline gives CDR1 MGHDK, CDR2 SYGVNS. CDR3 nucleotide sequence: TGTGCCAGCAGTGAAAAGGTCTTTTCGCAGTATTCT. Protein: CASSEKVFSQYS.

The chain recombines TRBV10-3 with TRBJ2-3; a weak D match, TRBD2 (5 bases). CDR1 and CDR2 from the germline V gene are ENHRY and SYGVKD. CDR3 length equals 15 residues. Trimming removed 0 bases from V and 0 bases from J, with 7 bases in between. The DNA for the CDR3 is TGTGCCATCAGTGAGTCCCGGACTAGCACAGATACGCAGTATTTT. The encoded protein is CAISESRTSTDTQYF.

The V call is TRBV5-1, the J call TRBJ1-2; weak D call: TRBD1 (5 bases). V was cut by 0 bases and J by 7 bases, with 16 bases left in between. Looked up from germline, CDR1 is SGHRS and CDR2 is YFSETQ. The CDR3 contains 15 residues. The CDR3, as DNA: TGCGCCAGCAGCTTGGATGATGTGGGGCGCCGTGGCTACACCTTC. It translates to CASSLDDVGRRGYTF.

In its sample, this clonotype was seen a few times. CDR3 in DNA: TGTGCCAGCAGCCCCCGGATAGCGGGGGGCCCCGGGGAGCTGTTTTTT. As protein: CASSPRIAGGPGELFF. This chain joins TRBV9 and TRBJ2-2; 10 bases agree with TRBD2. Germline CDR1 SGDLS, CDR2 YYNGEE. The CDR3 spans 16 residues. Unmatched junction bases numbered 9, after V lost 4 bases and J lost 6 bases.

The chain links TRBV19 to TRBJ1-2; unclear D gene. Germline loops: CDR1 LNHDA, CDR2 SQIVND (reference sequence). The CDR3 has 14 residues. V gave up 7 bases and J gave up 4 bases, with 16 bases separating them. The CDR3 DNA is TGTGCCAGTACCCCCAGCAAAGGACCCTATGGCTACACCTTC. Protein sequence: CASTPSKGPYGYTF.

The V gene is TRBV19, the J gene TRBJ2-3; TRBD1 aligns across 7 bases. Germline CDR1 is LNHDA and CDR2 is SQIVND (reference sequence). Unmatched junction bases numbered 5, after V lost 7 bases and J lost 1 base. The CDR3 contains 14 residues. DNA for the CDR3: TGTGCCAGTACCTCCGGACAGGGCACAGATACGCAGTATTTT. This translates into CASTSGQGTDTQYF.

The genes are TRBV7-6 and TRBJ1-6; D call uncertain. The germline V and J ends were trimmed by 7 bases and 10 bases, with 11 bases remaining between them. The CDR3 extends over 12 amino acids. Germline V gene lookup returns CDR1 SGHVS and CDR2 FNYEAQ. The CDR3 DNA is TGTGCCAGCAATACCCCCGGATCACCCCTCCACTTT. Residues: CASNTPGSPLHF.

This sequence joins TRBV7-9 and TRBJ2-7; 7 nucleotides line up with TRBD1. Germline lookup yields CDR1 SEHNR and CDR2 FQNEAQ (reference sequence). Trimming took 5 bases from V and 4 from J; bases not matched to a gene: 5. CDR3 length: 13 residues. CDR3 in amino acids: CASSGTVTYEQYF. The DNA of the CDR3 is TGTGCCAGCAGCGGGACAGTAACATACGAGCAGTACTTC.

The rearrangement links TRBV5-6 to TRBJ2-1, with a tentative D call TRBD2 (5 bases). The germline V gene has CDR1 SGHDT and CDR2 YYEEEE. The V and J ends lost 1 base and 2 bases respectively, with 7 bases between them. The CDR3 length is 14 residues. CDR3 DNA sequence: TGTGCCAGCAGCTTGCCGGAGGCCTACAATGAGCAGTTCTTC. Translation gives CASSLPEAYNEQFF.

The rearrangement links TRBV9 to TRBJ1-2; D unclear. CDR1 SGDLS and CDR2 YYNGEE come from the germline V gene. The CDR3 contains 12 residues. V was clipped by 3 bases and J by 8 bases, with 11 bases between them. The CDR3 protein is CASSASSRGYTF. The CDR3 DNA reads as TGTGCCAGCAGCGCTAGTTCCCGCGGCTACACCTTC. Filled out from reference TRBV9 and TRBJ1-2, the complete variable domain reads DSGVTQTPKHLITATGQRVTLRCSPRSGDLSVYWYQQSLDQGLQFLIQYYNGEERAKGNILERFSAQQFPDLHSELNLSSLELGDSALYFCASSASSRGYTFGSGTRLTVV.

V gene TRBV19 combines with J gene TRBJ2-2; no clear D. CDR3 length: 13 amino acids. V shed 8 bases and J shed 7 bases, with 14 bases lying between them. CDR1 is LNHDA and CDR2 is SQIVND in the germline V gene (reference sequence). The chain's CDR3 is CASEKMRNGELFF. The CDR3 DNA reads TGTGCCAGTGAGAAGATGCGGAACGGGGAGCTGTTTTTT.

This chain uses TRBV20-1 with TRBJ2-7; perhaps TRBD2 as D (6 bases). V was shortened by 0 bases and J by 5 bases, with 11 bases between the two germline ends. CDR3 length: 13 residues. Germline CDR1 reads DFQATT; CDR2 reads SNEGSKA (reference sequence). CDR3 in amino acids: CSAREDGRNEQYF. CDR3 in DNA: TGCAGTGCTAGAGAGGATGGGAGGAACGAGCAGTACTTC.

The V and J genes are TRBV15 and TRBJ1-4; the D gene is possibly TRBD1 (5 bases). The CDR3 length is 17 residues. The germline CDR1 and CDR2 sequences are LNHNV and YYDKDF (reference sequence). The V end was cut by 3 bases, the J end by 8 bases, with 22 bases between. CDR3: CATSSEGQGGKEEKLFF. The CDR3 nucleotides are TGTGCCACCAGCAGTGAGGGGCAGGGTGGGAAAGAGGAAAAACTGTTTTTT.

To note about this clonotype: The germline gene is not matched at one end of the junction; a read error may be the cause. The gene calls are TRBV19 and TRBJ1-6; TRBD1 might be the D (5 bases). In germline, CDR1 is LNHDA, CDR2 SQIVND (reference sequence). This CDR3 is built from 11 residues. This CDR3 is CASKGNSPLYF. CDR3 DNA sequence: TGTGCCAGTAAGGGGAATTCACCCCTCTACTTT.

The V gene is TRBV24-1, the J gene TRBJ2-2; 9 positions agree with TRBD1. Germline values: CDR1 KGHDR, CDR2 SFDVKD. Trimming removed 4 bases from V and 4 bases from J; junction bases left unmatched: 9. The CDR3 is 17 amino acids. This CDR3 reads CATSDLTGGGGTGELFF. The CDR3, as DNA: TGTGCCACCAGTGACCTTACAGGGGGCGGGGGCACCGGGGAGCTGTTTTTT.